The source of this T cell receptor beta chain is a study of cytomegalovirus exposure and HLA in healthy donors. Overall study results and limits: Follow-up analysis later connected one missense variant in DCLRE1C with trimming of TCR beta V- and J-genes. Some TCR beta chains (164 of them) were listed as cytomegalovirus-associated.

Comment on this clone: Its antigen remains unidentified.

Primers: 60 Vbeta forward and 13 Jbeta reverse. Clones were read by immunoSEQ multiplex PCR, and TCRdb kept only the in-frame ones, dropping some. The table has around 100,000 clones, roughly 68% seen once. The TCR comes from a woman aged 25 to 39 in good health and CMV-seronegative. What was sequenced was PBMCs.

CDR3 sequence reads: CATSRDSWEGRSEAFF. CDR3 DNA: TGTGCCACCAGCAGAGATTCATGGGAGGGGAGGTCTGAAGCTTTCTTT. V and J are TRBV15 and TRBJ1-1, with a weak D call TRBD1 (5 bases). Trimming stripped 0 bases from V and 6 bases from J, with 17 bases between. The CDR3 sequence is 16 residues long. Germline V CDR1 and CDR2: LNHNV, YYDKDF (reference sequence).